The T cell receptor beta chain described here comes from a study of cytomegalovirus exposure and HLA in healthy donors (TCRdb year 2017). Study-wide context: In an earlier analysis of approximately 500 of the donors, 250 to 350 Gb of sequence data and 117 million unique TCR beta sequences from about 190 million T cells were reported. On average, about 200,000 unique TCR beta nucleotide sequences were sequenced per donor among 398 genotyped donors of the cohort, with around 19% of those sequences being non-productive. The study aimed to test whether signatures of past pathogen exposure could be identified by cataloging public T cell receptors. To decide whether each TCR beta V gene segment behaved as functional or pseudogenic, an earlier analysis of nearly 600 of the donors relied on high-throughput TCR beta sequencing. Using immunosequencing, the study profiled T cell repertoires from roughly 650 subjects and related those repertoires to cytomegalovirus serostatus. HLA typing covered class I and class II loci at four-digit resolution. Among the roughly 400 genotyped donors, around 81% belonged to the genetic ancestry cluster associated with self-reported Caucasian donors. Alongside the repertoire data, information on donor age, sex, ethnicity and CMV serostatus was compiled. Every repertoire in the discovery cohort had been generated on one and the same sequencing platform. An early release covering just under 650 HLA-typed donors comprised 300 to 350 gigabases of sequencing data and roughly 86 million unique TCR sequences. In addition to the first cohort of 666 subjects, a separate validation cohort of 120 different subjects was used. The number of donors typed differed by locus, with 629-630 for A, B, C, DRB1 and DQB1, roughly 520 for DQA1, 606 for DPA1, and approximately 470 for DPB1. Rather than drawing on any new phenotypic data, the later analysis identified candidate immune exposures from TCR beta sequences and the way those sequences occurred across donors. In a later analysis, previously published TCR beta repertoires from 550 to 750 donors were re-analyzed and high-resolution HLA genotyping was added so that TCR occurrence patterns could be studied. High-throughput TCR immunosequencing, statistical association of individual TCRs with disease status, and machine learning were combined to predict cytomegalovirus infection status. A later genetic analysis took genome-wide SNP genotypes for 398 of the 666 donors and used that subset as a discovery cohort. Several DR-DQ haplotypes were handled as single units for association and clustering because linkage in the cohort was strong.

Summary of the overall study and its limitations: In a later analysis, the rate of TCR association differed among HLA loci, with DRB1 alleles having the most associated TCRs and HLA-C alleles having the fewest. This cohort had only TCR beta chains sequenced, and the lack of alpha or paired-chain data limited which features could be detected. A later analysis found that HLA-associated TCR beta chains were more clonally expanded and had lower generation probabilities than equally common non-associated chains. In both the original and validation cohorts, the classifier was reported to diagnose cytomegalovirus status with high specificity and sensitivity. The authors suggested that the approach could potentially be generalized to other disease states and immunological phenotypes. Because the 87-base-pair reads could not distinguish some IMGT-functional V segments, including TRBV6-2 and TRBV6-3, those segments were excluded. When HLA alleles, especially DR and DQ, strongly co-occurred, TCR associations were difficult to assign to individual alleles. In a later genetic analysis, fewer N-insertions in productive TCRs were reported among donors in an Asian-associated ancestry cluster than the approximately 670-donor mean. In vitro tests confirmed that a few of the cytomegalovirus-associated TCR beta chains recognize cytomegalovirus antigens. An earlier analysis of 450 to 750 of the donors showed that most TCR beta V segments appeared in productive rearrangements either about 87% or about 30% of the time, which broadly matched IMGT annotations. V-gene and J-gene trimming of TCR beta chains was associated with a missense DCLRE1C variant in a later genetic analysis, and the association was replicated in an independent cohort. Linkage disequilibrium might explain the correlated functional status among segregating V segments, but an unknown experimental factor could not be excluded. A cluster of highly shared sequence variants was judged likely to be a technical artifact of the sequencing pipeline. For the cohort, immune exposure information was limited to CMV serostatus. About 15 rarely observed V segments, including chromosome 9 orphons, were excluded from the earlier analysis of some 590 of the donors because counts were too low. Across donors, most TCR sequences were observed very rarely, whereas some public TCRs were present in many individuals. According to a later analysis, parvovirus B19, influenza, CMV and Epstein-Barr virus appeared linked to several top co-occurrence clusters. A later analysis found that most CMV-associated TCR beta chains appeared HLA-restricted, with HLA associations seemingly driven largely by CMV exposure. A further reported finding was that TCR beta sequences accurately predicted the HLA-A and HLA-B alleles for most subjects in the first cohort. The study listed 150 to 200 TCR beta chains as associated with cytomegalovirus. Roughly uniform sequencing depth across donors was assumed in presence/absence analyses, although this assumption may not hold. In a later analysis, about 16,000 TCR beta sequences were associated with specific HLA alleles at a false discovery rate of 0.05. Because HLA typing was unavailable for some donors at each locus, only the typed subset was used in association tests.

The cohort consisted of fewer than 700 healthy bone marrow donors. At the time of sampling, all cohort members were nominally healthy, though unrecorded immune exposures were likely present. The donor tested CMV seronegative and was one of the 352 seronegative cohort members. A peripheral blood sample was provided by each donor, and peripheral blood mononuclear cells were used for TCR beta sequencing. The Qiagen DNeasy Blood Extraction Kit was used to extract genomic DNA from the blood cell samples. The germline V gene specifies MDHEN as CDR1 and SYDVKM as CDR2. The V and J ends are trimmed by 7 bases and 2 bases, leaving 13 bases between them. The CDR3 sequence holds 14 residues, the cysteine and phenylalanine included. Only CDR3 DNA is held: 42 bases, read in frame from base 1. The library came from the immunoSEQ multiplex PCR assay. The multiplex PCR relied on a mix of 60 forward primers for TCR Vbeta segments and 13 reverse primers for TCR Jbeta segments. A multiplex PCR assay on genomic DNA amplified the CDR3 region of rearranged TCR beta genes. The amplified TCR beta libraries were sequenced on the Illumina HiSeq System as 87-base-pair reads. The original pipeline was this. A later analysis tallied 70 million to 100 million unique TCR beta chains across the 550 to 850 repertoires, and some 12 million of those chains were shared by two or more donors. To remove PCR and sequencing errors, raw reads were error-corrected and collapsed into unique sequences using a nearest-neighbor algorithm that merged closely related sequences. To assign V, D and J gene segments, CDR3 sequences were aligned to IMGT reference sequences. For a sequence to be retained, a match of at least six nucleotides was required to both a V gene segment and a J gene segment. Rearrangements were classified as productive when the CDR3 lacked stop codons and remained in frame with V and J, and all other rearrangements were classified as non-productive. CDR3 was defined by IMGT convention, running from the second conserved V-encoded cysteine to the conserved J-encoded phenylalanine. The earlier analysis of about 610 of the donors excluded sequences that lacked an unambiguous match to a single V gene segment. In an earlier analysis of approximately 560 of the donors, a V segment was called functional when productive rearrangements were above 56.7%, and segregating when the standard deviation between donors exceeded 5%. A statistical classification framework was built for diagnosing cytomegalovirus status from the catalog of TCR beta chain sequences. V and J gene assignment, in a later analysis, came from comparing TCR nucleotide sequences with IMGT/GENE-DB human TR gene sequences. The TCRdist pipeline was used in a later analysis to assign CDR3 sequences and most-parsimonious VDJ recombination scenarios. A later analysis defined each TCR beta chain by its CDR3 amino acid sequence plus V-gene family, and excluded reads lacking a unique V-gene family. To address suspected cross-contamination and a sequencing artifact, a later analysis removed 450 to 700 highly shared, low-generation-probability nucleotide sequences. In a later analysis, a clonal expansion index for each public chain was calculated from normalized within-repertoire ranks of inferred template counts. In a later analysis, generation probabilities were computed using a VDJ recombination model fitted to out-of-frame rearrangements, and the results were checked against IGoR. In a later analysis, TCR-TCR, TCR-HLA and TCR-CMV co-occurrence was scored with hypergeometric tests, and a repertoire-size bias correction was applied to TCR pairs. To estimate false discovery rates, a later analysis permuted the HLA or CMV assignments 20 times. In a later analysis, co-occurring TCRs were grouped using DBSCAN, with TCRdist sequence similarity added in when clustering inside HLA-allele-positive subsets. Co-occurrence clustering excluded repertoires with fewer than 30,000 or more than 120,000 public chains, plus five with anomalous nucleotide sharing. Held by TCRdb, this immuneACCESS table contains in-frame sequences only and omits some clones. Under half of the omission traces to an unresolved V gene where checked; the cause of the rest is unknown. From that table come the V and J calls and clone size; the DNA was used to work out D and trimming. Here the sample has roughly 150,000 clones; around 10% occur a single time. The ten largest clonotypes hold over 1.5% of the sample.

Concerning this clone itself: There is no known antigen for this receptor. The record has no base qualities; no much larger clone is one base away.

The origin of this receptor is a male donor in good health and CMV-seronegative. What was sequenced was PBMCs. The chain is encoded by TRBV28 joined to TRBJ2-3, with the identity of the D gene unclear. The nucleotide sequence reads TGTGCCAGCAACTGGCGGAGCCTCACAGATACGCAGTATTTT. This yields the protein CASNWRSLTDTQYF.